A single sample is the source of the 3 T cell receptor beta chains below, sequenced in a study of blood T cell repertoires in COVID-19 (dated by TCRdb to about 2020). The library was produced with the immunoSEQ multiplex PCR assay. TCRdb took this table from immuneACCESS and kept in-frame rearrangements with V and J called. Such tables lack part of the clones; where checked against another copy, unresolved V genes explain under half of the gap, and the rest is unexplained. The sample table holds around 110,000 clones, of which 70% to 85% were seen once. The ten top clones hold approximately 7.6% of the sample. The sequencing sample was made of peripheral blood. All receptors come from a man aged 65 to 79 with active or convalescent COVID-19.

The rearrangement uses TRBV7-8 and TRBJ2-1, with a possible D match to TRBD2 (7 bases). V shed 6 bases and J shed 6 bases, with 12 bases lying between them. The CDR3 covers 13 residues. Per the germline V gene, CDR1 is SGHVS and CDR2 is FQNEAQ. The CDR3 loop is CASSRGGGNEQFF. DNA for the CDR3: TGTGCCAGCAGTAGGGGAGGGGGCAATGAGCAGTTCTTC.

This chain joins TRBV11-3 and TRBJ2-6; 9 nucleotides agree with TRBD1. V lost 2 bases, J lost 0 bases, and 5 bases stayed unmatched. The CDR3 extends over 18 amino acids. Germline CDR1 reads SGHNT; CDR2 reads YENEEA. This CDR3 is CASSLPRQGGSGANVLTF. CDR3 DNA sequence: TGTGCCAGCAGCTTACCCCGACAGGGGGGCTCTGGGGCCAACGTCCTGACTTTC.

The CDR3 region has the DNA TGTGCCAGCAGTGACCAGGGGGCTTTGAACACTGAAGCTTTCTTT. The encoded protein is CASSDQGALNTEAFF. The chain couples TRBV2 to TRBJ1-1; 8 nucleotides align to TRBD1. Germline loops: CDR1 SNHLY, CDR2 FYNNEI. The CDR3 spans 15 residues. The V gene end was trimmed by 3 bases and the J gene end by 0 bases; junction bases not matched to a gene: 3.